This T cell receptor (beta chain) emerged from a study of T cell responses to AZD1222 COVID-19 vaccine (dated by TCRdb to the early 2020s). A note on the overall study: Because spike-specific TCR depth and breadth did not differ between the two schedules, AZD1222 recipients who got a second dose at roughly 4 weeks were pooled with those who got a second dose at roughly 12 weeks. Trial participants were enrolled by age into 18-55, 56-69 and 70-plus year subgroups, with approximately 150, 28 and 58 TCR-sequenced participants respectively. TCR sequencing covered 233 trial participants: roughly 200 given two doses of AZD1222 and some 25 given two doses of MenACWY control vaccine.

The time point label here, explained by the study, means: baseline before first vaccination. The vaccinee samples were drawn from two UK trials, COV001 and COV002, one of which was a single-blind randomized controlled phase 2/3 trial testing AZD1222 (ChAdOx1 nCoV-19) in healthy adults. For TCRbeta chain sequencing, PBMC samples were collected from trial participants at day 0 and at day 28 after the second dose. The CDR3 regions of human TCRbeta chains were analyzed by immunosequencing. Processing in the source paper ran as follows. TCRs in the repertoires were matched against a reference library of SARS-CoV-2-specific TCRs that had been generated with the MIRA antigen-specificity platform. Breadth was defined as the fraction of unique TCRs that were SARS-CoV-2-associated. Depth was defined as the fraction of total T cells that were SARS-CoV-2-associated. Using the MIRA data, each spike-specific TCR was assigned both to the spike region to which the TCR was reactive and to a CD4 or CD8 class. Log10-transformed breadth and depth values were compared by one-way ANOVA with Sidak's multiple comparisons tests. In TCRdb, the immuneACCESS table is reduced to in-frame sequences with V and J assigned. These tables do not hold every clone; where another copy was compared, an unresolved V gene accounts for under half, and the others remain unexplained. V and J calls and clone size come straight from that table; D and trimming were deduced from the DNA. The sample records under 100,000 clones, around nine tenths of which are singletons. About 2.5% of the sample is taken by the ten largest.

This clone has at least ten counts. Its antigen target is currently unknown. No clone much larger than this one lies a single base away; base qualities are absent. The research as a whole found: Spike-specific TCR breadth and depth rose significantly after two AZD1222 doses compared with day 0 and with MenACWY recipients. Because no day 14 peak-response samples were available, repertoires were characterized only after the peak T cell response. Reportedly, almost half of the unique spike-specific TCRs recognized epitopes lying outside the regions that are mutated in the B.1.351 and B.1.1.7 variants. Participants were mostly white British and included more females than males, and it was suggested by the authors that clonal diversity may have been underestimated. CD4 TCRs associated with the vaccine covered the entire spike protein, and the dominant responses were in regions 160-218 and 743-854. The 56-69-year group was small, and its depth increase did not reach significance, likely because of low power. Conclusions about previously exposed vaccinees were limited because only a handful of AZD1222 recipients were SARS-CoV-2 seropositive at baseline.

The sequencing used peripheral blood, collected on day 0 of AZD1222 vaccination. This clonotype was sampled from an adult in good health.

The sequenced DNA is TGCGCCAGCAGCCAAAGGCAGTTGAACACTGAAGCTTTCTTT. This encodes CASSQRQLNTEAFF. The chain is assembled from TRBV4-1 and TRBJ1-1; there is no confident call for the D gene. Taken from cysteine to phenylalanine, the CDR3 has 14 residues. CDR3 DNA only is kept here, 42 bases in frame from base 1. CDR1 and CDR2 were assigned from the germline V gene as MGHRA and YSYEKL. V drops 2 bases and J drops 0 bases, leaving 7 bases in between.